Presented here are 5 T cell receptor beta chains from one specimen sequenced in a study of blood T cell repertoires in COVID-19. Method: immunoSEQ multiplex PCR; TCRdb's copy keeps in-frame clones and lacks some. This table holds approximately 180,000 clones, around 84% found once. The specimen was PBMCs or T cells enriched from blood (not recorded which). The receptors shown here come from a man between 45 and 60 years old who had recovered from COVID-19.

The chain carries TRBV7-3 and TRBJ1-2; 8 bases fit TRBD1. The V segment lost 5 bases and the J segment 8 bases; nucleotides outside the gene matches: 10. Germline V gene data show CDR1 as SGHTA and CDR2 as FQGTGA. The CDR3 spans 14 residues. DNA for the CDR3: TGTGCCAGCAGCATCGATGACAGGGGCTTCGGCTACACCTTC. This codes for CASSIDDRGFGYTF.

About this clone: A read error may produce the germline difference seen at one junction end. The CDR3 bases are TGTGCCAGCAGTGAATGGGAGGGGCTATACCTTTTT. This encodes CASSEWEGLYLF. This chain links TRBV2 with TRBJ1-4; TRBD1 is a possible D gene (5 bases). The germline CDR1 and CDR2 sequences are SNHLY and FYNNEI. This CDR3 comprises 12 residues.

The V gene is TRBV19, the J gene TRBJ1-6, with D possibly TRBD1 on 6 matching bases. Germline CDR1 and CDR2: LNHDA and SQIVND (reference sequence). The CDR3 spans 14 residues. V was shortened by 2 bases and J by 7 bases, with 9 bases between the two germline ends. CDR3 sequence: CASSITGTNSPLHF. The CDR3 coding sequence is TGTGCCAGTAGTATAACAGGGACCAATTCACCCCTCCACTTT.

This CDR3 is CSVEVGDRGTNEQFF. CDR3 coding DNA: TGCAGCGTTGAAGTGGGTGACAGGGGTACCAATGAGCAGTTCTTC. The chain uses TRBV29-1 and TRBJ2-1; the match to TRBD1 covers 8 bases. There are 15 residues in the CDR3. Germline CDR1 reads SQVTM; CDR2 reads ANQGSEA. The V gene end was trimmed by 1 base and the J gene end by 6 bases; junction bases not matched to a gene: 8.

V is TRBV7-6 and J is TRBJ1-6, with no clear D. Germline-derived CDR1 and CDR2 are SGHVS and FNYEAQ. V gave up 1 base and J gave up 7 bases, with 11 bases separating them. CDR3 length: 15 residues. The CDR3 nucleotides are TGTGCCAGCAGCTTAGATAATTTAGCCAATTCACCCCTCCACTTT. Residues: CASSLDNLANSPLHF.